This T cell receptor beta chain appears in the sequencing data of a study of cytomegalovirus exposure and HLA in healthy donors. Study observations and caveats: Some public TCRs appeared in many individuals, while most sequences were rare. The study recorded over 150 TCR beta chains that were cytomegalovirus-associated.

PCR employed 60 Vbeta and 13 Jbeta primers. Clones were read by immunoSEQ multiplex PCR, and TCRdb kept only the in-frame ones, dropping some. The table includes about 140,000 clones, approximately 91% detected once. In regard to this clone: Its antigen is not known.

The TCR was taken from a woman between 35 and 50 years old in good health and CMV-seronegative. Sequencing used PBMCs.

The CDR3 nucleotides are TGTGCCAGCAGCCAAGCGGCCGGAAGGAGCCCCGGGGAGCTGTTTTTT. It is translated as CASSQAAGRSPGELFF. The V gene is TRBV4-2, the J gene TRBJ2-2; D call uncertain. V was cut by 1 base and J by 6 bases, with 15 bases left in between. This CDR3 contains 16 residues. The germline V gene has CDR1 LGHNA and CDR2 YNFKEQ.